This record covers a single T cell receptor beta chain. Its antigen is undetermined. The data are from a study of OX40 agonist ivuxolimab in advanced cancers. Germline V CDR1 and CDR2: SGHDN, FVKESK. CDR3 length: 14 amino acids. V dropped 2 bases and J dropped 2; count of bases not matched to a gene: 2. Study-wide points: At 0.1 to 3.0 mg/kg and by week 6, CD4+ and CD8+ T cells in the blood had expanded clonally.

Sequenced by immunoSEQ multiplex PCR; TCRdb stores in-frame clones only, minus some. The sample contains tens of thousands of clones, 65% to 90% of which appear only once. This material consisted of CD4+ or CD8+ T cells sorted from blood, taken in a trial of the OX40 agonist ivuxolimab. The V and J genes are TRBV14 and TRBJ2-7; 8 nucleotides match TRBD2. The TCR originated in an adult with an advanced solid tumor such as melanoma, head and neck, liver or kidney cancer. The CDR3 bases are TGTGCCAGCAGCCAACCGGGACTAGCCTACGAGCAGTACTTC. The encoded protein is CASSQPGLAYEQYF.